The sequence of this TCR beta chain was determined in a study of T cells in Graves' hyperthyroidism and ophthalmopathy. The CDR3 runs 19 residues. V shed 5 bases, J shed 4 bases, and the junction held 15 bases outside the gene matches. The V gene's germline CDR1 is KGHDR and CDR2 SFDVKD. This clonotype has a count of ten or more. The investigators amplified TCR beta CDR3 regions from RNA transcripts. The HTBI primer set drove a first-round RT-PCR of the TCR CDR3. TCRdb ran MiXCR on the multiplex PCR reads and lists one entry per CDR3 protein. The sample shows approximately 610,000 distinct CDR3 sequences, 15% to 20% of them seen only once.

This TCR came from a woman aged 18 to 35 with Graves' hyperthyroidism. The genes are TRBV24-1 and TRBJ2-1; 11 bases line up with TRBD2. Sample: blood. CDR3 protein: CATSALRPIAGGQYNEQFF. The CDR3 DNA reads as TGTGCCACCAGTGCCCTTCGCCCCATAGCGGGGGGGCAGTACAATGAGCAGTTCTTC.